This T cell receptor beta chain comes out of a study of T-cell reconstitution after alpha-beta-depleted transplantation in children. V was shortened by 7 bases and J by 7 bases, with 16 bases between the two germline ends. CDR1 is DFQATT and CDR2 is SNEGSKA in the germline V gene (reference sequence). CDR3 length equals 12 residues. Findings and caveats of the study: About two months after transplant, alpha-beta T cells reportedly came from several hundred expanded graft clones. From newly produced T cells came most of the T-cell counts and diversity one year after transplant. Some patients' high day-60 TCRbeta diversity was attributed to recipient cells surviving conditioning.

The table lists this clonotype with many counts. As yet, its antigen is unknown. Unique molecular identifiers were incorporated during preparation of the TCRbeta library. TCRdb recomputed calls from the PCR reads with MiXCR, one row per CDR3 protein. Seen here are approximately 300,000 distinct CDR3 sequences, 11% observed once, and the top ten hold 23%. This chain connects TRBV20-1 to TRBJ1-2; D uncertain. The clonotype comes from a male patient between 2 and 10 years old who had a stem cell transplant for chronic granulomatous disease, so the T cells may come from the graft donor. The sample consisted of peripheral blood, taken 180 days after TCRalphabeta/CD19-depleted stem cell transplant. CDR3 in amino acids: CSVIDRSLGYTF. CDR3 coding DNA: TGCAGTGTTATCGATCGAAGTCTTGGCTACACCTTC.